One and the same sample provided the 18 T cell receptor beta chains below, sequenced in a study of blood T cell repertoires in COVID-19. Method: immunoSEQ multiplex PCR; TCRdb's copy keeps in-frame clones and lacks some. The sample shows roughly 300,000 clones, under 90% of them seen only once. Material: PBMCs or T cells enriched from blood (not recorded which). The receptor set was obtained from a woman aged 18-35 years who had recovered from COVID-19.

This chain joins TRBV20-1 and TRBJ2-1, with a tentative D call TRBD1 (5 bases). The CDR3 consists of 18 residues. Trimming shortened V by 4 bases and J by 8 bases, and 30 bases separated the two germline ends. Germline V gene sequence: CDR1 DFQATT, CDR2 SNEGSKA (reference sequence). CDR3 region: CSATDFLTENTLWDEQFF. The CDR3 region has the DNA TGCAGTGCTACTGACTTTCTGACAGAGAATACCCTATGGGATGAGCAGTTCTTC.

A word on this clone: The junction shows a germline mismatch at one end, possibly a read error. CDR3 DNA: TGTGCCAGCAGCCTAGCGGACAGTAGCAATCAGCCCCAGCATTTT. Translating it yields CASSLADSSNQPQHF. The chain carries TRBV7-8 and TRBJ1-5; maybe TRBD1 (6 bases). From germline, CDR1 is SGHVS and CDR2 FQNEAQ. The CDR3 contains 15 residues.

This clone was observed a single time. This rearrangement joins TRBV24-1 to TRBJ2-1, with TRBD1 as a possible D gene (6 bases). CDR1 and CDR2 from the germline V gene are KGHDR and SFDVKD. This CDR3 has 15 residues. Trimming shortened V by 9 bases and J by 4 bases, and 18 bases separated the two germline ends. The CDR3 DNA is TGTGCCACCTCCGATGGGACACTCCGGTACAATGAGCAGTTCTTC. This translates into CATSDGTLRYNEQFF.

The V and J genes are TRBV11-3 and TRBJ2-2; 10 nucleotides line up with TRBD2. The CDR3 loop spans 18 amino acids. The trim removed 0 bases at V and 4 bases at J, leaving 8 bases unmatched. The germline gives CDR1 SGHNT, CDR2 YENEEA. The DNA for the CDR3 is TGTGCCAGCAGCTTAGAGGCTAGCGGGAGCCAAGTCACCGGGGAGCTGTTTTTT. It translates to CASSLEASGSQVTGELFF.

Here the CDR3 reads CASSVTRRETQYF. The DNA of the CDR3 is TGTGCCAGTAGTGTGACTAGGAGGGAGACCCAGTACTTC. This sequence joins TRBV19 and TRBJ2-5; perhaps TRBD2 as D (6 bases). V was pared by 5 bases and J by 5 bases, with 12 bases between. CDR1 and CDR2 (germline): LNHDA, SQIVND (reference sequence). CDR3 length: 13 residues.

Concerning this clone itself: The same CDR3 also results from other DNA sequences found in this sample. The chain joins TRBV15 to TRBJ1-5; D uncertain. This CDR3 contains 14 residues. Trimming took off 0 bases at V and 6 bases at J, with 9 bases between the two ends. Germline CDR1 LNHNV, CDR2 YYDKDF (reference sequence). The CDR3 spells CATSRDRSSQPQHF. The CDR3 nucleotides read TGTGCCACCAGCAGAGATCGGAGCTCTCAGCCCCAGCATTTT.

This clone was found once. This CDR3 reads CAWSDGAYNEQFF. For the CDR3, the DNA is TGTGCCTGGAGTGACGGGGCCTACAATGAGCAGTTCTTC. The chain joins TRBV30 to TRBJ2-1, with D possibly being TRBD2 (5 bases). CDR1 is GTSNPN and CDR2 is SVGIG in the germline V gene (reference sequence). This CDR3 is built from 13 residues. V was clipped by 1 base and J by 2 bases, with 6 bases between them.

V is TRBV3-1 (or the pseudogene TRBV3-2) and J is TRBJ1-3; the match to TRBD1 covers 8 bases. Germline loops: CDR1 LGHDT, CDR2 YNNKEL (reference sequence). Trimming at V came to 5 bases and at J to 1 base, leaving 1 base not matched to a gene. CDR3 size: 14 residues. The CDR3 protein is CASSTGGSGNTIYF. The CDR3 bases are TGTGCCAGCAGCACAGGGGGATCTGGAAACACCATATATTTT.

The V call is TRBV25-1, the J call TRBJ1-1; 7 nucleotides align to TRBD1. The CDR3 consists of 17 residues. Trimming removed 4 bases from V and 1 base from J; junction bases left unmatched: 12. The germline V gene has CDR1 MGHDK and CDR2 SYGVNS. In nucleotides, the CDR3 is TGTGCCAGCAGTGGAAGAAGGGGGCCCTATCAGAACACTGAAGCTTTCTTT. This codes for CASSGRRGPYQNTEAFF.

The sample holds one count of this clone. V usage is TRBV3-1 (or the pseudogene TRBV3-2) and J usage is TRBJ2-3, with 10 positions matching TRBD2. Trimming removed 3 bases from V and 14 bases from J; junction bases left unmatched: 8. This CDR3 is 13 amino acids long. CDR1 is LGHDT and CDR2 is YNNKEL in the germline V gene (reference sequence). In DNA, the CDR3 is TGTGCCAGCAGCCAGGGCTCTAGCGGGAGACCGTATTTT. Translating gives CASSQGSSGRPYF.

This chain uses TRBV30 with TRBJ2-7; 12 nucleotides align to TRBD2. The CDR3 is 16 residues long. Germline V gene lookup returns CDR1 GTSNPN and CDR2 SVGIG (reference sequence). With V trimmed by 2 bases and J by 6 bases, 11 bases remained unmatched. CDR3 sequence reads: CAWSPLTSGRQGEQYF. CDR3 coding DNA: TGTGCCTGGAGTCCCCTCACTAGCGGGAGGCAAGGCGAGCAGTACTTC.

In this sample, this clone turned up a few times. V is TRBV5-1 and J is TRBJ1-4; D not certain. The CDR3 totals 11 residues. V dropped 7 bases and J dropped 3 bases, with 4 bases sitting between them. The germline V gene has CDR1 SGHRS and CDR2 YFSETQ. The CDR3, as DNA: TGCGCCAGCCGGGCTAATGAAAAACTGTTTTTT. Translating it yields CASRANEKLFF. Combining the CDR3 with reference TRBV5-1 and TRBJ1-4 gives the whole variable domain KAGVTQTPRYLIKTRGQQVTLSCSPISGHRSVSWYQQTPGQGLQFLFEYFSETQRNKGNFPGRFSGRQFSNSRSEMNVSTLELGDSALYLCASRANEKLFFGSGTQLSVL.

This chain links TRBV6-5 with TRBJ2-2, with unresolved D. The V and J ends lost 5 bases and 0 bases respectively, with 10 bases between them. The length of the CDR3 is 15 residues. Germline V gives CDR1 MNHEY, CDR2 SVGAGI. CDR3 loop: CASSPPPPNTGELFF. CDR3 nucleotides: TGTGCCAGCAGTCCCCCTCCTCCGAACACCGGGGAGCTGTTTTTT.

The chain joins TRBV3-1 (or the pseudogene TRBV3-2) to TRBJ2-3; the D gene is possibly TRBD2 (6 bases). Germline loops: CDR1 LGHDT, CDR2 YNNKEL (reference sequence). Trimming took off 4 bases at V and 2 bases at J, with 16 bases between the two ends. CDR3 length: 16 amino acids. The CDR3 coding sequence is TGTGCCAGCAGCCTAGGACTAAAAAGAAACACAGATACGCAGTATTTT. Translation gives CASSLGLKRNTDTQYF.

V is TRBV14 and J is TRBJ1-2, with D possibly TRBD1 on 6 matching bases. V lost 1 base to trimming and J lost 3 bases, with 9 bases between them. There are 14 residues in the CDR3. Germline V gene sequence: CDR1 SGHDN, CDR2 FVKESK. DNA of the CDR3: TGTGCCAGCAGCCAAGCAGGGGTGTACTATGGCTACACCTTC. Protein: CASSQAGVYYGYTF.

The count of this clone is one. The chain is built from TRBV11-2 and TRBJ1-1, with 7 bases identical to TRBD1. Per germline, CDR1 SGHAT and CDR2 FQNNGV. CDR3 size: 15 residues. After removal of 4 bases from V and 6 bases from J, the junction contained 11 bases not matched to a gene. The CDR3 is CASSSYSDRAAEAFF. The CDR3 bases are TGTGCCAGCAGCTCCTACTCCGACAGGGCGGCTGAAGCTTTCTTT.

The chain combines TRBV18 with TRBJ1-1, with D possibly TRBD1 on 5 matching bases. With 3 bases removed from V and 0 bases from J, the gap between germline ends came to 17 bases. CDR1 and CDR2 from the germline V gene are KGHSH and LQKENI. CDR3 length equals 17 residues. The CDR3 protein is CASSPIQGPALNTEAFF. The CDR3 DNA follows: TGTGCCAGCTCACCCATTCAGGGTCCGGCCTTGAACACTGAAGCTTTCTTT. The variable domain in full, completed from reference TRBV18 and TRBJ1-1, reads NAGVMQNPRHLVRRRGQEARLRCSPMKGHSHVYWYRQLPEEGLKFMVYLQKENIIDESGMPKERFSAEFPKEGPSILRIQQVVRGDSAAYFCASSPIQGPALNTEAFFGQGTRLTVV.

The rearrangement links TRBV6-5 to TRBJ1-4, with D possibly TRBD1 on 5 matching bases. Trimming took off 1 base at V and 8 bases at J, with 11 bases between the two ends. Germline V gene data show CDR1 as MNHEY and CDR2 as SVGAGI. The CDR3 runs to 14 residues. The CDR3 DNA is TGTGCCAGCAGTTACTACCGGGGGAGCGAAAAACTGTTTTTT. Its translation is CASSYYRGSEKLFF.